Sequencing of this T cell receptor beta chain was carried out in a study of T cells in Graves' hyperthyroidism and ophthalmopathy. General study results and limits: It was a median approximately six months before onset that the model predicted ophthalmopathy. In blood, most of the thyroid clonotypes expanded above 0.001 were also present. Ophthalmopathy cases were set apart from stable hyperthyroidism by a 13 V-J model.

From germline, CDR1 is LGHDT and CDR2 YNNKEL (reference sequence). The CDR3 consists of 13 residues. Regarding this clonotype: Its antigen remains unknown. A much larger clone sits a single nucleotide away, making a read error possible.

For the diagnoses, clinical symptoms, serum thyroxine and TRAb, thyroid ultrasound and orbital computed tomography were used. Amplification of TCR beta CDR3 regions was performed using RNA transcripts as template. HTBI primers were the set used in a first-round RT-PCR of the TCR CDR3. One entry per CDR3 protein results from TCRdb running MiXCR on the multiplex PCR reads. In the table there are about 400,000 distinct CDR3 sequences, 13% to 15% of which are singletons. Source material: blood. J is TRBJ1-4 and V is TRBV3-1; the D is unclear. This receptor was taken from a young woman with Graves' ophthalmopathy. The CDR3 nucleotides read TGTGCCAGCAGCCAAGGAATGAATGATAAACTGTTTTTT. It codes for CASSQGMNDKLFF.